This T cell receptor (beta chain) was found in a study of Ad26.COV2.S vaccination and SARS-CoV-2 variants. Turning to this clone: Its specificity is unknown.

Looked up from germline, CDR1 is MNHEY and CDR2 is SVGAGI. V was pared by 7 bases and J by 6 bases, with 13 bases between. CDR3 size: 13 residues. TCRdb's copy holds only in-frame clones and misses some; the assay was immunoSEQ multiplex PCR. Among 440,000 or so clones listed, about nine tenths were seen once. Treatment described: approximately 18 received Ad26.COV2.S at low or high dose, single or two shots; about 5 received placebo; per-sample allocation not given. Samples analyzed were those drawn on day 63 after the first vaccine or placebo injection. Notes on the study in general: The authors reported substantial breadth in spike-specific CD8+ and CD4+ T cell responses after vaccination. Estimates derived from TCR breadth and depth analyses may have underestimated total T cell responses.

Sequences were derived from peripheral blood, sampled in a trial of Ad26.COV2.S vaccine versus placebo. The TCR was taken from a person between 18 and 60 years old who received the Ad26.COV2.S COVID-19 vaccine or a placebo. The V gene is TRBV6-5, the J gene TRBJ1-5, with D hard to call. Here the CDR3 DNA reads TGTGCCAGCACCATTGCTAAATCTCAGCCCCAGCATTTT. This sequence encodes CASTIAKSQPQHF.